Sequencing of this T cell receptor beta chain was carried out in a study of human T cells and chemical hapten exposure. This clonotype occurred many times. Single cDNA molecules in the library carried unique molecular identifiers attached during preparation. MiXCR, run by TCRdb on the RACE reads, gives a single entry per CDR3 protein. The repertoire has roughly 250,000 distinct CDR3 sequences, 7.5% to 9% of them found once; the top ten carry about 2.1%. Germline V gives CDR1 SQVTM, CDR2 ANQGSEA. Deletions cut 4 bases from V and 3 bases from J, with 6 bases between. The CDR3 is 11 residues long. Time point in this sample: pre-sensitization, week 0. Noted treatment: therapeutic diphenylcyclopropenone sensitization with weekly scalp DPC.

The sequenced sample was whole blood, obtained in connection with sensitization to the hapten diphenylcyclopropenone (DPC). The chain combines TRBV29-1 with TRBJ1-1; D ambiguous. The TCR originated in a woman in her thirties or forties with alopecia areata. Some clones in this sample may be carry-over from other donors' samples. The CDR3 is CSVVRDTEAFF. CDR3 nucleotide sequence: TGCAGCGTTGTACGGGACACTGAAGCTTTCTTT. Full variable domain (outside the CDR3, taken from reference TRBV29-1 and TRBJ1-1): SAVISQKPSRDICQRGTSLTIQCQVDSQVTMMFWYRQQPGQSLTLIATANQGSEATYESGFVIDKFPISRPNLTFSTLTVSNMSPEDSSIYLCSVVRDTEAFFGQGTRLTVV.